Presented here are 32 T cell receptor beta chains from one specimen sequenced in a study of cytomegalovirus exposure and HLA in healthy donors. Primers included in the PCR were 60 Vbeta and 13 Jbeta primers. Sequenced by immunoSEQ multiplex PCR; TCRdb stores in-frame clones only, minus some. Counted here are 140,000 to 150,000 clones, about three quarters occurring once; the ten biggest clones make up 1.5% to 2%. Sequenced material: PBMCs. The receptors come from a woman aged 25 to 39 in good health and CMV-seronegative.

The chain links TRBV7-3 to TRBJ1-2; tentatively, D is TRBD1 (6 bases). The CDR3 runs to 13 residues. The germline V gene has CDR1 SGHTA and CDR2 FQGTGA. V lost 5 bases to trimming and J lost 4 bases, with 11 bases between them. CDR3 protein: CASSRTVGYGYTF. CDR3 coding DNA: TGTGCCAGCAGCCGGACAGTAGGCTATGGCTACACCTTC.

This clone was found a few times. This chain uses TRBV2 with TRBJ2-7; possibly TRBD2 for D (6 bases). The CDR3 is made up of 12 amino acids. The germline CDR1 and CDR2 sequences are SNHLY and FYNNEI. V gave up 5 bases and J gave up 6 bases, with 11 bases separating them. CDR3 sequence: CASSHLGGEQYF. The CDR3 nucleotides are TGTGCCAGCAGTCACCTCGGGGGCGAGCAGTACTTC.

This clone was picked up a small number of times. The J gene is TRBJ2-5, the V gene TRBV2, with a possible D match to TRBD2 (5 bases). The germline V and J ends were trimmed by 4 bases and 7 bases, with 10 bases remaining between them. The CDR3 covers 12 residues. Germline-derived CDR1 and CDR2 are SNHLY and FYNNEI. CDR3 bases: TGTGCCAGCAGTGGTAGTGAGGGGACCCAGTACTTC. Its translation: CASSGSEGTQYF.

The V and J genes are TRBV5-5 and TRBJ1-2; unclear D gene. V was trimmed by 0 bases and J by 4 bases, leaving 13 bases between them. Germline V lookup: CDR1 SGHKS, CDR2 YYEKEE (reference sequence). CDR3 length: 15 amino acids. CDR3 residues: CASSLARSAGYGYTF. The CDR3 DNA sequence: TGTGCCAGCAGCTTGGCCCGTAGTGCGGGCTATGGCTACACCTTC. The full variable domain, rest sourced from reference TRBV5-5 and TRBJ1-2, is DAGVTQSPTHLIKTRGQQVTLRCSPISGHKSVSWYQQVLGQGPQFIFQYYEKEERGRGNFPDRFSARQFPNYSSELNVNALLLGDSALYLCASSLARSAGYGYTFGSGTRLTVV.

This clone showed up just once. V usage is TRBV12-5 and J usage is TRBJ2-3; D might be TRBD1 (5 bases). V was clipped by 3 bases and J by 8 bases, with 9 bases between them. The germline gives CDR1 LGHNT, CDR2 FRNRAP. This CDR3 has 12 amino acids. The CDR3 nucleotides are TGTGCTAGTGGTTTAGAGCAGGGTACGCAGTATTTT. Translation: CASGLEQGTQYF.

The V gene is TRBV9, the J gene TRBJ2-2, with TRBD1 matching 11 bases. The germline CDR1 and CDR2 sequences are SGDLS and YYNGEE. The CDR3 consists of 16 residues. V shed 4 bases and J 0 bases; nucleotides not matched to a gene: 2. The CDR3 DNA is TGTGCCAGCAGCAAGGGACAGGGGGCGAACACCGGGGAGCTGTTTTTT. Translation: CASSKGQGANTGELFF.

This chain joins TRBV5-4 and TRBJ2-2, with TRBD2 matching 10 bases. Germline V gene lookup returns CDR1 SGHNT and CDR2 YYREEE (reference sequence). The CDR3 is 16 residues long. Trimming cost V 4 bases and J 6 bases; bases outside gene matches: 9. CDR3 sequence reads: CASSLERGGSPGELFF. The CDR3 bases are TGTGCCAGCAGCCTTGAGCGGGGGGGCTCCCCCGGGGAGCTGTTTTTT.

The V call is TRBV5-8, the J call TRBJ1-2; D unresolved. This CDR3 spans 14 amino acids. CDR1 is SGHTS, CDR2 YDEGEE, per germline. V lost 3 bases and J lost 3, with 12 bases in between. The CDR3 sequence: CASSSKDTDYGYTF. CDR3 bases: TGTGCCAGCAGCTCGAAAGACACCGACTATGGCTACACCTTC.

This clone has a single count. Here the CDR3 DNA reads TGTGCCAGCAGCCAAGATCTTGGACAGGGAATGAACACTGAAGCTTTCTTT. Its protein product is CASSQDLGQGMNTEAFF. V usage is TRBV4-2 and J usage is TRBJ1-1; TRBD1 aligns across 8 bases. Losses at the gene ends were 0 bases for V and 0 bases for J; bases not matched to a gene: 6. The CDR3 extends over 17 amino acids. Germline V gene data show CDR1 as LGHNA and CDR2 as YNFKEQ.

The chain employs TRBV4-1 and TRBJ1-2; tentatively, D is TRBD1 (6 bases). The germline CDR1 and CDR2 sequences are MGHRA and YSYEKL. The CDR3 spans 15 residues. Trimming removed 0 bases from V and 4 bases from J, with 12 bases in between. The DNA for the CDR3 is TGCGCCAGCAGCCAAGAGGGGGCCCGGTTCTATGGCTACACCTTC. Translated: CASSQEGARFYGYTF.

The chain combines TRBV29-1 with TRBJ2-1; D is possibly TRBD2 (5 bases). The germline V gene encodes CDR1 SQVTM and CDR2 ANQGSEA. Between the trimmed V and J ends, which lost 6 bases and 7 bases, there was a span of 10 bases. The CDR3 has 11 residues. The DNA for the CDR3 is TGCAGCGTCGGGTGGAGGAATGAGCAGTTCTTC. Amino acid sequence: CSVGWRNEQFF.

This clone was seen more than once but under ten times. The chain links TRBV4-3 to TRBJ2-1; 9 bases fit TRBD2. V lost 0 bases, J lost 0 bases, and 6 bases stayed unmatched. Per germline, CDR1 LGHNA and CDR2 YSLEER. The CDR3 spans 18 residues. The CDR3 region has the DNA TGCGCCAGCAGCCAAGATCTGTTGACTAGCGGCTCCTACAATGAGCAGTTCTTC. Encoded protein: CASSQDLLTSGSYNEQFF.

Only a few counts were recorded for this clone. This chain connects TRBV5-6 to TRBJ2-1; 12 bases are a match to TRBD2. Germline CDR1 and CDR2: SGHDT and YYEEEE. This CDR3 is 18 amino acids long. The junction had 7 bases not matched to a gene; V was cut back by 0 bases and J by 3 bases. DNA for the CDR3: TGTGCCAGCAGCTTGGAGCTAGCGGGGGGGATTTACTACAATGAGCAGTTCTTC. Amino acids: CASSLELAGGIYYNEQFF.

This clone has a handful of counts. J is TRBJ1-1 and V is TRBV30; TRBD1 is a possible D gene (6 bases). Per the germline V gene, CDR1 is GTSNPN and CDR2 is SVGIG (reference sequence). Trimming shortened V by 0 bases and J by 9 bases, and 17 bases separated the two germline ends. This CDR3 has 14 amino acids. The CDR3 sequence: CAWSVISVRDKAFF. CDR3 coding DNA: TGTGCCTGGAGTGTAATTAGTGTCAGGGACAAAGCTTTCTTT.

A word on this clone: This sample also contains other DNA sequences that code for the same CDR3. The chain joins TRBV9 to TRBJ2-5, with 9 bases identical to TRBD1. This CDR3 contains 14 residues. Per the germline V gene, CDR1 is SGDLS and CDR2 is YYNGEE. Germline trimming cut 2 bases from V and 2 bases from J; bases unmatched to any gene: 1. CDR3 in DNA: TGTGCCAGCAGCGTGGGGACAGGGCAAGAGACCCAGTACTTC. Amino acids: CASSVGTGQETQYF.

The chain couples TRBV6-5 to TRBJ2-3, with TRBD1 as a possible D gene (5 bases). Trimming removed 2 bases at V and 1 base at J, with 13 bases between. CDR3 length equals 16 residues. Per the germline V gene, CDR1 is MNHEY and CDR2 is SVGAGI. The CDR3 DNA sequence: TGTGCCAGCAGTTACGGTCCAGGGAAAGGCACAGATACGCAGTATTTT. This encodes CASSYGPGKGTDTQYF.

The chain uses TRBV19 and TRBJ1-2; D call uncertain. Germline lookup yields CDR1 LNHDA and CDR2 SQIVND (reference sequence). Trimming left V 5 bases short and J 4 bases short, with 8 bases between. There are 12 residues in the CDR3. CDR3 amino acids: CASSPGIYGYTF. CDR3 in DNA: TGTGCCAGTAGTCCCGGGATCTATGGCTACACCTTC.

V and J are TRBV4-1 and TRBJ1-1, with D possibly matching TRBD1 (5 bases). Germline V gene data show CDR1 as MGHRA and CDR2 as YSYEKL. V gave up 3 bases and J gave up 2 bases, with 10 bases separating them. The CDR3 loop spans 14 amino acids. CDR3 in DNA: TGCGCCAGCAGCCATCCGACAGTCAACACTGAAGCTTTCTTT. Its protein is CASSHPTVNTEAFF.

This clone was counted once. The chain has TRBV6-5 and TRBJ2-5; D may be TRBD2 (5 bases). This CDR3 spans 14 amino acids. The germline V and J ends were trimmed by 10 bases and 5 bases, with 20 bases remaining between them. Germline V gene data show CDR1 as MNHEY and CDR2 as SVGAGI. The CDR3 bases are TGTGCCACCCGACGATCGTGGGGAGCCGAGACCCAGTACTTC. Translating it yields CATRRSWGAETQYF.

This clone was seen once. The rearrangement uses TRBV27 and TRBJ1-6; D is unclear. The CDR3 loop spans 16 amino acids. In germline, CDR1 is MNHEY, CDR2 SMNVEV (reference sequence). The V end lost 6 bases, the J end lost 4 bases, and 16 bases lay between the germline ends. CDR3 sequence: CASSPAPTSYNSPLHF. CDR3 nucleotide sequence: TGTGCCAGCAGCCCCGCCCCGACATCTTATAATTCACCCCTCCACTTT.

The chain employs TRBV28 and TRBJ1-1; D is possibly TRBD1 (6 bases). The CDR3 runs to 15 residues. Trimming shortened V by 1 base and J by 5 bases, and 14 bases separated the two germline ends. Germline V CDR1 and CDR2: MDHEN, SYDVKM. The chain's CDR3 is CASSLSGHEGTEAFF. CDR3 in DNA: TGTGCCAGCAGTTTATCGGGACACGAGGGGACTGAAGCTTTCTTT.

This chain connects TRBV10-2 to TRBJ2-5; TRBD1 might be the D (5 bases). The germline gives CDR1 WSHSY, CDR2 SAAADI. This CDR3 is 15 amino acids long. Trimming removed 3 bases from V and 2 bases from J, with 13 bases in between. The CDR3 sequence: CASSDAAGLQETQYF. Written as DNA, the CDR3 is TGCGCCAGCAGTGATGCGGCAGGGCTACAAGAGACCCAGTACTTC.

V usage is TRBV20-1 and J usage is TRBJ2-7; D remains unclear. The V end was cut by 5 bases, the J end by 1 base, with 6 bases between. The germline V gene has CDR1 DFQATT and CDR2 SNEGSKA (reference sequence). The CDR3 loop spans 11 amino acids. DNA for the CDR3: TGCAGTGCTTTCCAATCCTACGAGCAGTACTTC. Residues: CSAFQSYEQYF.

The chain is built from TRBV30 and TRBJ1-1; D might be TRBD1 (6 bases). The CDR3 runs 14 residues. Per germline, CDR1 GTSNPN and CDR2 SVGIG (reference sequence). V lost 3 bases and J lost 0, with 11 bases in between. The CDR3 coding sequence is TGTGCCTGGAGAGTGGGACAATTGAACACTGAAGCTTTCTTT. Translation gives CAWRVGQLNTEAFF.

The rearrangement joins TRBV9 to TRBJ2-1; 13 positions match TRBD2. CDR1 and CDR2 (germline): SGDLS, YYNGEE. The V and J ends lost 4 bases and 4 bases, in that order; junction bases with no gene match: 8. This CDR3 comprises 17 residues. The CDR3 DNA sequence: TGTGCCAGCAGCCCCCGGACTAGCGGGGGACAATACAATGAGCAGTTCTTC. Protein sequence: CASSPRTSGGQYNEQFF. Combining the CDR3 with reference TRBV9 and TRBJ2-1 gives the whole variable domain DSGVTQTPKHLITATGQRVTLRCSPRSGDLSVYWYQQSLDQGLQFLIQYYNGEERAKGNILERFSAQQFPDLHSELNLSSLELGDSALYFCASSPRTSGGQYNEQFFGPGTRLTVL.

The chain links TRBV25-1 to TRBJ1-2; the D is unclear. V lost 1 base and J lost 6, with 12 bases in between. The CDR3 totals 14 residues. Germline V lookup: CDR1 MGHDK, CDR2 SYGVNS. Here the CDR3 reads CASSESGSGDGYTF. CDR3 sequence (DNA): TGTGCCAGCAGTGAATCGGGGAGCGGGGATGGCTACACCTTC.

The chain couples TRBV7-7 to TRBJ2-5, with 8 bases matching TRBD1. The CDR3 has 15 residues. Germline CDR1 is SSHAT and CDR2 is FNYEAQ (reference sequence). Germline trimming cut 0 bases from V and 5 bases from J; bases unmatched to any gene: 5. CDR3 DNA: TGTGCCAGCAGCTTAGCGGGCAGGGGGCTCGAGACCCAGTACTTC. Translation gives CASSLAGRGLETQYF.

The V call is TRBV5-1, the J call TRBJ2-1; 14 nucleotides align to TRBD2. V shed 5 bases, J shed 6 bases, and the junction held 1 base outside the gene matches. Per the germline V gene, CDR1 is SGHRS and CDR2 is YFSETQ. The CDR3 is made up of 14 amino acids. CDR3 sequence: CASRTSGGVNEQFF. DNA for the CDR3: TGCGCCAGCAGGACTAGCGGGGGGGTCAATGAGCAGTTCTTC.

This chain uses TRBV9 with TRBJ2-7; 11 bases agree with TRBD2. V lost 2 bases to trimming and J lost 3 bases; unmatched junction nucleotides: 13. Germline V gene data show CDR1 as SGDLS and CDR2 as YYNGEE. The CDR3 is 18 residues long. The CDR3 here is CASSVFLAGGGVVYEQYF. CDR3 nucleotides: TGTGCCAGCAGCGTGTTTCTAGCGGGGGGCGGAGTTGTCTACGAGCAGTACTTC.

The genes are TRBV7-9 and TRBJ1-4, with 10 bases identical to TRBD1. J lost 4 bases, V lost 5 bases, and 10 bases had no gene match. The CDR3 has 17 residues. Germline CDR1 is SEHNR and CDR2 is FQNEAQ (reference sequence). CDR3 sequence (DNA): TGTGCCAGCAGCCAAGCTGGGACAGGGGTGGGTAATGAAAAACTGTTTTTT. Translation gives CASSQAGTGVGNEKLFF.

This chain uses TRBV7-8 with TRBJ1-5; D remains ambiguous. Per germline, CDR1 SGHVS and CDR2 FQNEAQ. The CDR3 has 15 amino acids. Trimming took off 5 bases at V and 3 bases at J, with 14 bases between the two ends. Here the CDR3 reads CASSPRDSPNQPQHF. The DNA for the CDR3 is TGTGCCAGCAGCCCCCGCGACTCCCCCAATCAGCCCCAGCATTTT.

The rearrangement uses TRBV4-3 and TRBJ2-1; the match to TRBD2 covers 9 bases. CDR3 length: 19 residues. V was pared by 0 bases and J by 0 bases, with 9 bases of the junction left unmatched. Germline assignment: CDR1 LGHNA and CDR2 YSLEER. CDR3 DNA: TGCGCCAGCAGCCAAGAGGGTACTAGCGGGCCGAGCTCCTACAATGAGCAGTTCTTC. It encodes CASSQEGTSGPSSYNEQFF.